A selection of T cell receptor beta chains follows, all from one sample in a study of T-cell memory formation after mild COVID-19. In TCRdb, the 5' RACE reads were re-called with MiXCR into one record per CDR3 protein. The sample lists approximately 500,000 distinct CDR3 sequences; roughly 23% were seen once. The sequencing sample was made of PBMCs or a T cell subset sorted from them (not recorded which). These receptors were collected from an adult woman who had mild COVID-19 (a few samples of this study predate the infection). Cell type and time point are not known. Both conserved end residues are trimmed from each CDR3. The D gene is left open where the match is weak.

>TRBD2|TRBJ2-3|TRBV7-9
ASSSQGLAGYTQY
>TRBD1|TRBJ2-7|TRBV7-9
ASSHTDREISYEQY
>NA|TRBJ2-2|TRBV12-3/TRBV12-4
ASVRGLELF
>NA|TRBJ1-5|TRBV19
ASRGTDQPQH
>NA|TRBJ2-2|TRBV18
ASSPPAVNTGELF
>NA|TRBJ2-1|TRBV7-8
ASSLVVVRSYNEQF
>TRBD1|TRBJ1-4|TRBV4-2
ASSQLGQAIEKLF
>NA|TRBJ2-3|TRBV6-5
ASSYVGGSDTQY
>NA|TRBJ2-5|TRBV1
TSSQGAGEETQY
>TRBD1|TRBJ1-6|TRBV6-5
ASRTGQGGNSPLH